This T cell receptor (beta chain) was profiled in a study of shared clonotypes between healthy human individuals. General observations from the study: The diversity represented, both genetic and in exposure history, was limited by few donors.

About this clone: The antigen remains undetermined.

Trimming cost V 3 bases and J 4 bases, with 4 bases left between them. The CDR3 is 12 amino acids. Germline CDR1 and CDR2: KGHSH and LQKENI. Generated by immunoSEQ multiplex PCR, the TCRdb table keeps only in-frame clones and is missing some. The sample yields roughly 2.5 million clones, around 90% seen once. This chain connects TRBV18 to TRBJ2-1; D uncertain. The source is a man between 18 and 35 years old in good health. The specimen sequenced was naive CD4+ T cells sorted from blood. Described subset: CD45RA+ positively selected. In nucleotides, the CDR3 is TGTGCCAGCTCACCGGAGTACAATGAGCAGTTCTTC. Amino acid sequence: CASSPEYNEQFF.